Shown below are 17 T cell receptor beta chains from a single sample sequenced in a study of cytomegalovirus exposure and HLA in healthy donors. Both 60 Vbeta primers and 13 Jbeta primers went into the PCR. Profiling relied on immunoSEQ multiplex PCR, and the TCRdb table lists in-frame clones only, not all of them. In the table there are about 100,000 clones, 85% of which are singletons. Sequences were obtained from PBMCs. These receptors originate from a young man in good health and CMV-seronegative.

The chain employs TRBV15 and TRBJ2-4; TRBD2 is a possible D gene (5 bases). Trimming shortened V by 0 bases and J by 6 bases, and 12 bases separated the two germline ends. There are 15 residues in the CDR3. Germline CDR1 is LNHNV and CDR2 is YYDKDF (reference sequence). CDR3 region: CATSRDRGMGNIQYF. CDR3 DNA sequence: TGTGCCACCAGCAGAGACCGGGGTATGGGAAACATTCAGTACTTC. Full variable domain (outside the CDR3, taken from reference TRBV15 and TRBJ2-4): DAMVIQNPRYQVTQFGKPVTLSCSQTLNHNVMYWYQQKSSQAPKLLFHYYDKDFNNEADTPDNFQSRRPNTSFCFLDIRSPGLGDTAMYLCATSRDRGMGNIQYFGAGTRLSVL.

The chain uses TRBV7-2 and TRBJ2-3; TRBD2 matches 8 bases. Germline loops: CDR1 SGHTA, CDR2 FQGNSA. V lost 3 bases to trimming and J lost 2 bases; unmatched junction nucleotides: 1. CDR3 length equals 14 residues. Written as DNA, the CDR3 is TGTGCCAGCAGCTTTAGCGGGATCACAGATACGCAGTATTTT. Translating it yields CASSFSGITDTQYF.

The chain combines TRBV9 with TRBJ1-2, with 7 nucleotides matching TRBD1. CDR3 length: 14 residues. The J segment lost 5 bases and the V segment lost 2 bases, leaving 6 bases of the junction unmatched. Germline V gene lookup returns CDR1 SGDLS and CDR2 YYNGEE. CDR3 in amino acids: CASSVSGQPYGYTF. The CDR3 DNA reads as TGTGCCAGCAGCGTTTCGGGACAGCCTTATGGCTACACCTTC.

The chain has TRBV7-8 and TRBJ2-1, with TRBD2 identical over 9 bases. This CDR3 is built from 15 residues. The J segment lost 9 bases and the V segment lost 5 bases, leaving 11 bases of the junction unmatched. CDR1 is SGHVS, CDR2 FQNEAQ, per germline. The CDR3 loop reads CASSDVGLAIGEQFF. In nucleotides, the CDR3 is TGTGCCAGCAGCGACGTAGGACTAGCGATCGGTGAGCAGTTCTTC.

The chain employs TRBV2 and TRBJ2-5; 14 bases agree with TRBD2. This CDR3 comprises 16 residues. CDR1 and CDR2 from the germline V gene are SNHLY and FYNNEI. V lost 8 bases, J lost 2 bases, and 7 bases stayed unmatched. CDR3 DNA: TGTGCCAGCGCAGGGACTAGCGGGGGAAAACAAGAGACCCAGTACTTC. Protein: CASAGTSGGKQETQYF.

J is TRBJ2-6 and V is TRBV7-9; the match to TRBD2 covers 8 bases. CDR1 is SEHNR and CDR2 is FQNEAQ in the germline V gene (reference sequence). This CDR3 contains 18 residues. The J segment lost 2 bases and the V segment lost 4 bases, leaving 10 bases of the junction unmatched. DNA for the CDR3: TGTGCCAGCAGCTCGAATAGCGGGATAGAACCTGGGGCCAACGTCCTGACTTTC. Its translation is CASSSNSGIEPGANVLTF. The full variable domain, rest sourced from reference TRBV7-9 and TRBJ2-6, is DTGVSQNPRHKITKRGQNVTFRCDPISEHNRLYWYRQTLGQGPEFLTYFQNEAQLEKSRLLSDRFSAERPKGSFSTLEIQRTEQGDSAMYLCASSSNSGIEPGANVLTFGAGSRLTVL.

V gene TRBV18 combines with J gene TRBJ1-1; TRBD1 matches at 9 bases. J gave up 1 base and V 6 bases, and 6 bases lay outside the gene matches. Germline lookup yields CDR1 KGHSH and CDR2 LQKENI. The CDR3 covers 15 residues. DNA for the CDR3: TGTGCCAGCTCGCATGGGACAGGGCGGAACACTGAAGCTTTCTTT. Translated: CASSHGTGRNTEAFF.

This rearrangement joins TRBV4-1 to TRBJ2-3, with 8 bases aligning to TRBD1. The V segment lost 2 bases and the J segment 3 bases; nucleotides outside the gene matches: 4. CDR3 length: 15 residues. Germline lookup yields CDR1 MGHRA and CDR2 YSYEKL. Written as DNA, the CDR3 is TGCGCCAGCAGCCAAAGAGACAGGGGAACAGATACGCAGTATTTT. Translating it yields CASSQRDRGTDTQYF.

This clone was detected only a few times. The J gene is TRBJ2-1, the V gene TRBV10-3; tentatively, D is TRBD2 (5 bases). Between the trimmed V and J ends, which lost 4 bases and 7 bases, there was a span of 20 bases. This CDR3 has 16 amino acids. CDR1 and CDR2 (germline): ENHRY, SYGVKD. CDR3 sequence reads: CAISVGTRLVENEQFF. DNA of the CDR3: TGTGCCATCAGTGTTGGTACTAGACTTGTGGAGAATGAGCAGTTCTTC.

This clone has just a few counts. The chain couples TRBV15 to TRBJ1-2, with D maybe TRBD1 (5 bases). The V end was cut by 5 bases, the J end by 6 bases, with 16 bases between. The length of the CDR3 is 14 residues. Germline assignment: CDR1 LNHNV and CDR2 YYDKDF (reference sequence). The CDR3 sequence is CATSPRALPHGYTF. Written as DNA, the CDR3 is TGTGCCACCAGCCCCAGGGCCCTTCCCCATGGCTACACCTTC.

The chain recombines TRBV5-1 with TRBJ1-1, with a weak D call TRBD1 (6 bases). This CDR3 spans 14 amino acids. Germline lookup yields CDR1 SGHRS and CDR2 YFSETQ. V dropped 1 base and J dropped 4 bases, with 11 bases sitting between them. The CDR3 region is CASSLTGLLTEAFF. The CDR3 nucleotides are TGCGCCAGCAGCTTGACAGGGTTGCTCACTGAAGCTTTCTTT. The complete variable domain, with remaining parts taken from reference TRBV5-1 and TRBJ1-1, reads KAGVTQTPRYLIKTRGQQVTLSCSPISGHRSVSWYQQTPGQGLQFLFEYFSETQRNKGNFPGRFSGRQFSNSRSEMNVSTLELGDSALYLCASSLTGLLTEAFFGQGTRLTVV.

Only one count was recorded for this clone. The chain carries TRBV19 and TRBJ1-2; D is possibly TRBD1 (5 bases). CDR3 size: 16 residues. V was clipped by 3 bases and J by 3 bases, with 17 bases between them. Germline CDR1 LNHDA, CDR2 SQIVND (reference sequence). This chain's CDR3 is CASSIPRDSEYYGYTF. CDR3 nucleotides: TGTGCCAGTAGTATCCCCCGGGACTCCGAGTACTATGGCTACACCTTC. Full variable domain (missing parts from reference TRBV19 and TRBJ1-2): DGGITQSPKYLFRKEGQNVTLSCEQNLNHDAMYWYRQDPGQGLRLIYYSQIVNDFQKGDIAEGYSVSREKKESFPLTVTSAQKNPTAFYLCASSIPRDSEYYGYTFGSGTRLTVV.

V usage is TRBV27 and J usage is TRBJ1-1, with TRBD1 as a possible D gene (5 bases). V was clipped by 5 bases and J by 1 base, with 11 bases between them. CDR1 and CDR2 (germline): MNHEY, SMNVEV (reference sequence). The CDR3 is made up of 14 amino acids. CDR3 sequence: CASSRIGGNTEAFF. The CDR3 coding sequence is TGTGCCAGCAGTCGCATCGGGGGGAACACTGAAGCTTTCTTT.

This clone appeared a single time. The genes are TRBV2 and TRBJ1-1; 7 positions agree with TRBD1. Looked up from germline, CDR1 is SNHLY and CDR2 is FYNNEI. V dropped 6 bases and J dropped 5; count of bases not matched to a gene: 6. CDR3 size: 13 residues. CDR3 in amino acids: CASRQTGETEAFF. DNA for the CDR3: TGTGCCAGCAGACAAACAGGGGAAACTGAAGCTTTCTTT.

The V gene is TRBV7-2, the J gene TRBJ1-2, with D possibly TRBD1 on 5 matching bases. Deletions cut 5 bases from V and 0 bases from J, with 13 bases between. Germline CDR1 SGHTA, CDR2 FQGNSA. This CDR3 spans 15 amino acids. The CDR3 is CASSPRRGSNYGYTF. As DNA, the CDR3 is TGTGCCAGCAGCCCGAGGAGGGGCTCTAACTATGGCTACACCTTC.

Here the CDR3 reads CASSQVRTGRYNEQFF. DNA for the CDR3: TGCGCCAGCAGCCAAGTTAGGACAGGGCGATACAATGAGCAGTTCTTC. This chain links TRBV4-3 with TRBJ2-1, with 8 bases identical to TRBD1. J lost 4 bases, V lost 1 base, and 6 bases had no gene match. CDR1 and CDR2 (germline): LGHNA, YSLEER. CDR3 length equals 16 residues.

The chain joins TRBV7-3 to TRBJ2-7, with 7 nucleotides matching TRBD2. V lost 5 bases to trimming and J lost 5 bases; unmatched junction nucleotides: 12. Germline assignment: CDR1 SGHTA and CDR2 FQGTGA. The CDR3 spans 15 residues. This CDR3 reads CASSPRREFLHEQYF. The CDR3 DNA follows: TGTGCCAGCAGCCCTAGGCGGGAGTTCCTCCACGAGCAGTACTTC.